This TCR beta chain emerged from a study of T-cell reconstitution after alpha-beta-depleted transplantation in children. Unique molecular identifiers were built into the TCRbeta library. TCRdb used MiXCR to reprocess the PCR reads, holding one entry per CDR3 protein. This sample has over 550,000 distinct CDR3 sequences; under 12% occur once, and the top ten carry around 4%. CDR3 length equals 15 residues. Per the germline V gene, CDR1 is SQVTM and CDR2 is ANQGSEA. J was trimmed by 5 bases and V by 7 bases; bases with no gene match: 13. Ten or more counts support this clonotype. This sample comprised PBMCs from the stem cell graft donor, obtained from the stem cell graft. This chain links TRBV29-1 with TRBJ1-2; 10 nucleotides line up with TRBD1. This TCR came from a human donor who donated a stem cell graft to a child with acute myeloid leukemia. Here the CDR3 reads CSAEGGQGVGYGYTF. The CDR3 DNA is TGCAGCGCCGAGGGTGGACAGGGGGTTGGTTATGGCTACACCTTC.